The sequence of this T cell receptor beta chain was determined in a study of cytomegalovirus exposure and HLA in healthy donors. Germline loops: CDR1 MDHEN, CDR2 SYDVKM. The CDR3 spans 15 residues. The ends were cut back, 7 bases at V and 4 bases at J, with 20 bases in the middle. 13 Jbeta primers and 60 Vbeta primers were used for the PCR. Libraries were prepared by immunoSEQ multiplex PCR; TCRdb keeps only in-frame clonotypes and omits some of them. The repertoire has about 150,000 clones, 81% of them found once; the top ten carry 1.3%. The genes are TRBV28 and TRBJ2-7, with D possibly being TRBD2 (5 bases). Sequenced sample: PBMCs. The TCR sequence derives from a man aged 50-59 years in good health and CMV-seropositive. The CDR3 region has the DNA TGTGCCAGCACCCCCCGGACTTCGTCTCTTTACGAGCAGTACTTC. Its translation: CASTPRTSSLYEQYF.